This entry features one TCR beta chain sequence. Library construction for TCR beta used iRepertoire HTBI primers and Arm-PCR of CDR3 regions. MiXCR, applied by TCRdb to the multiplex PCR reads, yields one record per CDR3 protein. The table records about 210,000 distinct CDR3 sequences, roughly 18% of them present only once. The data derive from a study of regulatory T cells in long-lasting Graves disease. The CDR3 has 14 residues. The ends were cut back, 5 bases at V and 4 bases at J, with 12 bases in the middle. Germline CDR1 and CDR2: SGHAT and FQNNGV. Time point defined: newly diagnosed GD, antithyroid drugs for less than 3 months. Preparation of the TCR library used RNA extracted from PBMCs. Separately, the same data were catalogued under a study of T cells in Graves' hyperthyroidism and ophthalmopathy. This second study says: Stable hyperthyroidism: no ophthalmopathy progression over 18 months of follow-up.

The rearrangement uses TRBV11-2 and TRBJ2-1; D is undetermined. This TCR came from a woman between 25 and 40 years old with Graves disease. The specimen was peripheral blood mononuclear cells (PBMCs), collected at new diagnosis, from a patient treated with antithyroid drugs. CDR3 sequence (DNA): TGTGCCAGCAGCGGCCGACGGAATTACAATGAGCAGTTCTTC. This codes for CASSGRRNYNEQFF.